This T cell receptor (beta chain) was sequenced for a study of CD4 T cells in relation to SARS-CoV-2 and coronaviruses. Study-level background: After roughly 9 days of antigen culture, PBMC TCR beta CDR3s were sequenced.

Study conclusions and caveats: Culture-expanded clones reflect memory recall rather than primary priming during culture. The cross-reactivity analysis covered only spike protein, not other viral proteins.

The data were produced by immunoSEQ multiplex PCR, yet TCRdb's version contains in-frame clones alone and is incomplete. The sample has around 30,000 clones; roughly 76% are singletons. This clone was counted a single time. Its target is not known. CDR3 length equals 16 residues. Trimming cost V 1 base and J 0 bases, with 7 bases left between them. Germline V gene lookup returns CDR1 LGHNA and CDR2 YSLEER. The TCR was taken from an adult with COVID-19. The rearrangement uses TRBV4-3 and TRBJ2-6; D uncertain. Sequenced material: memory CD4+ T cells from PBMCs, cultured in vitro. Here the CDR3 reads CASSQVVRSGANVLTF. The CDR3 DNA sequence: TGCGCCAGCAGCCAAGTAGTACGCTCTGGGGCCAACGTCCTGACTTTC.